One T cell receptor beta chain is described in this entry. Its specificity is not known. This specimen comes from a study of Ad26.COV2.S vaccination and SARS-CoV-2 variants. Treatment described: some 20 received Ad26.COV2.S at low or high dose, single or two shots; five or six received placebo; per-sample allocation not given. All samples were drawn on day 63, counting from the first vaccine or placebo injection. Expressing Wuhan-strain SARS-CoV-2 spike, an Ad26 vector served as the vaccine. Using immunoSEQ multiplex PCR, the repertoire was profiled, and TCRdb retains in-frame clones only, with some absent. The repertoire consists of about 350,000 clones, with about 88% occurring once and the leading ten covering around 6.1%. Trimming removed 4 bases from V and 2 bases from J; junction bases left unmatched: 6. Germline V CDR1 and CDR2: SGDLS, YYNGEE. The CDR3 consists of 14 residues. Study-level findings and limits: The TCR breadth and depth analyses may have understated or missed part of the total T cell responses. Responses of spike-specific T cells (both CD8+ and CD4+) reportedly showed substantial breadth after vaccination.

The V call is TRBV9, the J call TRBJ2-7; TRBD1 aligns across 7 bases. The TCR comes from a person aged 18-60 years who received the Ad26.COV2.S COVID-19 vaccine or a placebo. The material was peripheral blood, obtained in a trial of Ad26.COV2.S vaccine versus placebo. This chain's CDR3 is CASSPRDSTYEQYF. DNA of the CDR3: TGTGCCAGCAGCCCACGGGACAGCACCTACGAGCAGTACTTC. The full variable domain, completed using reference TRBV9 and TRBJ2-7, is DSGVTQTPKHLITATGQRVTLRCSPRSGDLSVYWYQQSLDQGLQFLIQYYNGEERAKGNILERFSAQQFPDLHSELNLSSLELGDSALYFCASSPRDSTYEQYFGPGTRLTVT.